The clone carrying this T cell receptor beta chain appeared a few times. As yet, its antigen is unknown. From germline, CDR1 is ENHRY and CDR2 SYGVKD. The length of the CDR3 is 13 residues. The V end was cut by 2 bases, the J end by 4 bases, with 8 bases between. The assay was immunoSEQ multiplex PCR, and TCRdb's table has in-frame clones only and misses some. There are 130,000 or so clones in the sample; 94% occur only once, and 6% to 7% lies in the top ten. This record belongs to a study of T cell responses to AZD1222 COVID-19 vaccine. Overall study results and limits: Regions 160-218 and 743-854 dominated among vaccine-associated CD4 TCRs spanning spike. Nearly half of spike-specific TCRs reportedly go after variant regions that carry no mutations. Seropositive status at baseline applied to only a handful of AZD1222 recipients.

This sequence joins TRBV10-3 and TRBJ1-1, with TRBD1 as a possible D gene (5 bases). The sample here was peripheral blood, taken on day 0 of AZD1222 vaccination. The sequence derives from an adult in good health. CDR3 in DNA: TGTGCCATCAGTGAGAATGGGGGCACTGAAGCTTTCTTT. Translating it yields CAISENGGTEAFF.